This T cell receptor beta chain emerged from a study of OX40 agonist ivuxolimab in advanced cancers. Between the trimmed V and J ends, which lost 6 bases and 5 bases, there was a span of 20 bases. The V gene's germline CDR1 is MDHEN and CDR2 SYDVKM. The CDR3 runs to 15 residues. Sequenced by immunoSEQ multiplex PCR; TCRdb stores in-frame clones only, minus some. The table shows 90,000 or so clones, with roughly nine tenths occurring only once. V gene TRBV28 combines with J gene TRBJ2-7; D may be TRBD1 (5 bases). This sequence was found in an adult with an advanced solid tumor such as melanoma, head and neck, liver or kidney cancer. The specimen comprised CD4+ or CD8+ T cells sorted from blood, sampled in a trial of the OX40 agonist ivuxolimab. CDR3 loop: CASSPSGQGTHEQYF. The CDR3 nucleotides read TGTGCCAGCAGCCCATCGGGCCAGGGAACCCACGAGCAGTACTTC.